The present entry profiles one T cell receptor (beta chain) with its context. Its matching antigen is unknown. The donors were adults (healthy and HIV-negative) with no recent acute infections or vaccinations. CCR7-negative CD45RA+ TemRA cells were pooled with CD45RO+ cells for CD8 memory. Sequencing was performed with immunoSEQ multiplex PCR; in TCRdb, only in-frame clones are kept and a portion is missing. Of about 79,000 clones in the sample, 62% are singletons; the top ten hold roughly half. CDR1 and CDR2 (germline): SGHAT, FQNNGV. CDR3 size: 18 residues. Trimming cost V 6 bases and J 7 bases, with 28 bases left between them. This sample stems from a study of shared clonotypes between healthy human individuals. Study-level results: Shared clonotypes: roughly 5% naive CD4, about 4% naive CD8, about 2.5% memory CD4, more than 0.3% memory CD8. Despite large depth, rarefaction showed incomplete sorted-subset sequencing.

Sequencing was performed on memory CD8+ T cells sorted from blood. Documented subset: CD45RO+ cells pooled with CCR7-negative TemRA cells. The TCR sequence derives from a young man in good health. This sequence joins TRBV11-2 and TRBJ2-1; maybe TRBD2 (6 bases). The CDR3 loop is CASRARALGGKPGNEQFF. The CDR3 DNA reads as TGTGCCAGCAGGGCTCGGGCCCTTGGCGGGAAGCCGGGAAATGAGCAGTTCTTC.